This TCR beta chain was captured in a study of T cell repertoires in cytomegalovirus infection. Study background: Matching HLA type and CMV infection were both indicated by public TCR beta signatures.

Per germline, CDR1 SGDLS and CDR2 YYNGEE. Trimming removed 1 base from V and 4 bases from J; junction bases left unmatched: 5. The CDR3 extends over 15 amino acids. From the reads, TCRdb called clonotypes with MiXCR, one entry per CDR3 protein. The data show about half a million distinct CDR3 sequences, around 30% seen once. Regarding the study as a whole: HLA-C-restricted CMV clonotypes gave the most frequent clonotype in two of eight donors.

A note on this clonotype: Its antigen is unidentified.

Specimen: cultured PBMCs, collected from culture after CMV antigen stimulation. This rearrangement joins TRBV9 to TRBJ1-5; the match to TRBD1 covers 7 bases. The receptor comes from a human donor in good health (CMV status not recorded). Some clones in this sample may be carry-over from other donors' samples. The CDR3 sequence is CASSVSGGGNQPQHF. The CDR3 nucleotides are TGTGCCAGCAGCGTATCAGGGGGTGGAAATCAGCCCCAGCATTTT.